A single sample is the source of the 28 T cell receptor beta chains below, sequenced in a study of human T cells and chemical hapten exposure. Time point here: pre-sensitization, week 0. Treatment specified: therapeutic diphenylcyclopropenone sensitization with weekly scalp DPC. TCRdb re-derived calls from the RACE reads in MiXCR, one entry per CDR3 protein. The data contain 250,000 to 300,000 distinct CDR3 sequences, over 7.5% of them singletons. The source material was whole blood, sampled in connection with sensitization to the hapten diphenylcyclopropenone (DPC). The source of these receptors is a man aged 18 to 35 with alopecia areata. Some clones in this sample may be carry-over from other donors' samples.

This clonotype was counted many times. This chain uses TRBV7-9 with TRBJ2-5; no clear D gene. The CDR3 totals 14 residues. V dropped 5 bases and J dropped 0 bases, with 10 bases sitting between them. Germline assignment: CDR1 SEHNR and CDR2 FQNEAQ (reference sequence). CDR3 bases: TGTGCCAGCAGCAGCTCCGGGTACCAAGAGACCCAGTACTTC. Translated: CASSSSGYQETQYF.

This clonotype was seen only a few times. The chain has TRBV7-2 and TRBJ2-1; 10 nucleotides match TRBD1. J gave up 4 bases and V 4 bases, and 4 bases lay outside the gene matches. The CDR3 is 15 amino acids. Germline CDR1 SGHTA, CDR2 FQGNSA. The CDR3 loop is CASSSRTGGYNEQFF. CDR3 DNA sequence: TGTGCCAGCAGCTCCCGGACAGGGGGATACAATGAGCAGTTCTTC.

This clonotype was recorded many times. The rearrangement links TRBV29-1 to TRBJ2-1; D gene unclear. Germline-derived CDR1 and CDR2 are SQVTM and ANQGSEA. Trimming removed 5 bases at V and 8 bases at J, with 7 bases between. There are 10 residues in the CDR3. In nucleotides, the CDR3 is TGCAGCGTTCCCACGGATGAGCAGTTCTTC. Protein sequence: CSVPTDEQFF.

This clonotype occurred many times. The gene calls are TRBV27 and TRBJ1-1; D not resolved. Germline assignment: CDR1 MNHEY and CDR2 SMNVEV (reference sequence). The V and J ends lost 6 bases and 3 bases respectively, with 11 bases between them. The CDR3 loop spans 13 amino acids. Written as DNA, the CDR3 is TGTGCCAGCAGACTTCACAGTTACACTGAAGCTTTCTTT. This gives the protein CASRLHSYTEAFF.

This clonotype was recorded a few times. This sequence joins TRBV6-2 or TRBV6-3 and TRBJ1-1; possibly TRBD1 for D (5 bases). V lost 4 bases, J lost 4 bases, and 13 bases lay in between. The CDR3 contains 14 residues. The germline V gene encodes CDR1 MNHEY and CDR2 SVGEGT. The CDR3 bases are TGTGCCAGCAGTTTCGCAGGGAGGAGCACTGAAGCTTTCTTT. It translates to CASSFAGRSTEAFF.

This clonotype was recorded once. The V gene is TRBV21-1, the J gene TRBJ2-2; TRBD2 is the table's D call and was not checked against the DNA. TRBV21-1 is noted as a pseudogene. The CDR3 sequence is 17 residues long. This CDR3 reads CASSNWASGGNTGELFF. The CDR3 DNA sequence: TGTGCCAGCAGCAATTGGGCTAGCGGGGGGAACACCGGGGAGCTGTTTTTT.

The chain carries TRBV12-3 or TRBV12-4 and TRBJ2-1; D may be TRBD2 (6 bases). V dropped 10 bases and J dropped 2 bases, with 15 bases sitting between them. The CDR3 consists of 14 residues. CDR3 nucleotides: TGTGCCATCCGCCGCGGGGAAACCTACAATGAGCAGTTCTTC. Protein product: CAIRRGETYNEQFF.

This clonotype appeared a single time. The J gene is TRBJ1-1, the V gene TRBV14; D gene uncertain. From germline, CDR1 is SGHDN and CDR2 FVKESK. The CDR3 is 13 amino acids. V dropped 5 bases and J dropped 9 bases, with 16 bases sitting between them. In DNA, the CDR3 is TGTGCCAGCAGCGAGGGAAGCAACCGAAAAGCTTTCTTT. Translating it yields CASSEGSNRKAFF.

The table lists this clonotype with many counts. The chain employs TRBV6-2 or TRBV6-3 and TRBJ1-6; no reliable D call. Trimming took 6 bases from V and 6 from J, leaving 12 bases between them. Germline loops: CDR1 MNHEY, CDR2 SVGEGT. The CDR3 runs to 14 residues. The CDR3 bases are TGTGCCAGCAGCTCCACGACTGCTAATTCACCCCTCCACTTT. This codes for CASSSTTANSPLHF.

In this sample, this clonotype turned up a few times. The chain has TRBV10-2 and TRBJ1-3; D ambiguous. This CDR3 is built from 14 residues. V was pared by 6 bases and J by 1 base, with 10 bases between. The germline gives CDR1 WSHSY, CDR2 SAAADI. CDR3 protein: CASRSGLSGNTIYF. The CDR3 region has the DNA TGCGCCAGCAGATCGGGTCTTTCTGGAAACACCATATATTTT.

The chain employs TRBV6-2 or TRBV6-3 and TRBJ1-2, with no clear D. This CDR3 is 13 amino acids long. CDR1 and CDR2 (germline): MNHEY, SVGEGT. With 10 bases removed from V and 2 bases from J, the gap between germline ends came to 14 bases. The CDR3: CATLRAGNYGYTF. CDR3 DNA sequence: TGTGCCACCCTACGGGCGGGAAACTATGGCTACACCTTC.

There are many counts of this clonotype. This rearrangement joins TRBV27 to TRBJ2-1, with a weak D call TRBD2 (5 bases). Per germline, CDR1 MNHEY and CDR2 SMNVEV (reference sequence). Deletions cut 3 bases from V and 0 bases from J, with 9 bases between. The CDR3 covers 15 residues. CDR3 protein: CASSLLASSYNEQFF. In nucleotides, the CDR3 is TGTGCCAGCAGTTTGCTAGCCAGCTCCTACAATGAGCAGTTCTTC.

This clonotype was counted between two and nine times. The chain has TRBV7-2 and TRBJ1-6; D is unclear. In germline, CDR1 is SGHTA, CDR2 FQGNSA. Trimming took off 1 base at V and 10 bases at J, with 8 bases between the two ends. The length of the CDR3 is 13 residues. CDR3 sequence (DNA): TGTGCCAGCAGCTTAGACGGCACCTCACCCCTCCACTTT. It codes for CASSLDGTSPLHF.

The chain links TRBV29-1 to TRBJ2-1; D not certain. Germline-derived CDR1 and CDR2 are SQVTM and ANQGSEA. The CDR3 length is 13 residues. Between the trimmed V and J ends, which lost 4 bases and 0 bases, there was a span of 7 bases. CDR3 in DNA: TGCAGCGTTGGGCAGGCCTCCTACAATGAGCAGTTCTTC. This codes for CSVGQASYNEQFF.

This clonotype came up many times. The chain combines TRBV10-3 with TRBJ1-2, with D tentatively TRBD1 (6 bases). The CDR3 consists of 13 residues. Germline assignment: CDR1 ENHRY and CDR2 SYGVKD. V lost 3 bases, J lost 7 bases, and 12 bases lay in between. The CDR3 is CAISEQGHLGYTF. DNA for the CDR3: TGTGCCATCAGTGAACAGGGCCACCTTGGCTACACCTTC.

This clonotype showed up many times. V gene TRBV9 combines with J gene TRBJ2-3; no firm D call. From germline, CDR1 is SGDLS and CDR2 YYNGEE. The length of the CDR3 is 16 residues. Trimming removed 3 bases from V and 1 base from J, with 15 bases in between. This CDR3 is CASSAGSRLRTDTQYF. The CDR3 bases are TGTGCCAGCAGCGCCGGTTCTCGGCTTCGCACAGATACGCAGTATTTT.

The chain has TRBV10-3 and TRBJ1-4; D is possibly TRBD1 (5 bases). The V end lost 7 bases, the J end lost 7 bases, and 13 bases lay between the germline ends. Germline V gives CDR1 ENHRY, CDR2 SYGVKD. The length of the CDR3 is 13 residues. The chain's CDR3 is CAIKSRDGEKLFF. Written as DNA, the CDR3 is TGTGCCATCAAGTCCAGGGATGGTGAAAAACTGTTTTTT.

The chain couples TRBV6-2 or TRBV6-3 to TRBJ2-1; TRBD2 matches at 7 bases. V trimming: 6 bases; J trimming: 4 bases; junction bases outside the gene matches: 6. The CDR3 sequence is 14 residues long. The germline V gene encodes CDR1 MNHEY and CDR2 SVGEGT. The CDR3 DNA is TGTGCCAGCAGATATGCCGGGGGGTACAATGAGCAGTTCTTC. The encoded protein is CASRYAGGYNEQFF.

This clonotype was counted between two and nine times. This chain connects TRBV4-3 to TRBJ1-1, with no clear D. V lost 0 bases, J lost 7 bases, and 9 bases lay in between. The CDR3 totals 13 residues. Germline CDR1 LGHNA, CDR2 YSLEER. The CDR3 region is CASSQDSGNEAFF. The CDR3 coding sequence is TGCGCCAGCAGCCAAGATAGCGGGAATGAAGCTTTCTTT.

This clonotype came up many times. The chain has TRBV4-1 and TRBJ2-2; D remains unclear. The CDR3 covers 17 residues. V was cut by 2 bases and J by 0 bases, with 13 bases left in between. Germline V gene lookup returns CDR1 MGHRA and CDR2 YSYEKL. The CDR3 bases are TGCGCCAGCAGCCAACGTCGATTGGCGGCGAACACCGGGGAGCTGTTTTTT. Amino acid sequence: CASSQRRLAANTGELFF.

The chain is built from TRBV12-3 or TRBV12-4 and TRBJ2-1; D possibly matches TRBD1 or TRBD2 (7 bases each). This CDR3 has 14 amino acids. Trimming shortened V by 4 bases and J by 12 bases, and 19 bases separated the two germline ends. CDR3 protein: CASSSQAQGEGQFF. Here the CDR3 DNA reads TGTGCCAGCAGTTCTCAAGCTCAGGGGGAGGGGCAGTTCTTC.

There are a few counts of this clonotype. V is TRBV6-5 and J is TRBJ2-2; 8 positions agree with TRBD2. Unmatched junction bases numbered 7, after V lost 3 bases and J lost 4 bases. The CDR3 loop spans 16 amino acids. CDR1 MNHEY and CDR2 SVGAGI come from the germline V gene. DNA for the CDR3: TGTGCCAGCAGTTATGGTGCGGGGGGAGGCACCGGGGAGCTGTTTTTT. Encoded protein: CASSYGAGGGTGELFF.

There are many counts of this clonotype. V is TRBV7-3 and J is TRBJ1-1; D gene ambiguous. The CDR3 consists of 13 residues. V was clipped by 5 bases and J by 5 bases, with 12 bases between them. Germline CDR1 SGHTA, CDR2 FQGTGA. For the CDR3, the DNA is TGTGCCAGCAGCCAGACGGGAAATACTGAAGCTTTCTTT. This translates into CASSQTGNTEAFF. The full variable domain, in which reference TRBV7-3 and TRBJ1-1 provide the parts outside the CDR3, is GAGVSQTPSNKVTEKGKYVELRCDPISGHTALYWYRQSLGQGPEFLIYFQGTGAADDSGLPNDRFFAVRPEGSVSTLKIQRTERGDSAVYLCASSQTGNTEAFFGQGTRLTVV.

This clonotype has only a few counts. The genes are TRBV10-2 and TRBJ2-5; maybe TRBD1 (5 bases). CDR3 length: 14 amino acids. Trimming removed 6 bases at V and 3 bases at J, with 14 bases between. Looked up from germline, CDR1 is WSHSY and CDR2 is SAAADI. DNA of the CDR3: TGCGCCAGCAGGGTCCTTAGGGGTGAAGAGACCCAGTACTTC. It encodes CASRVLRGEETQYF.

The chain recombines TRBV10-3 with TRBJ2-6; D is ambiguous. The CDR3 extends over 17 amino acids. V shed 2 bases and J shed 2 bases, with 13 bases lying between them. CDR1 is ENHRY, CDR2 SYGVKD, per germline. The CDR3 spells CAISEPHPTAGANVLTF. The CDR3 bases are TGTGCCATCAGTGAGCCTCACCCAACTGCTGGGGCCAACGTCCTGACTTTC.

This clonotype was counted a few times. V and J are TRBV7-8 and TRBJ2-3; D possibly corresponds to TRBD2 (5 bases). V was pared by 1 base and J by 1 base, with 9 bases between. Germline V CDR1 and CDR2: SGHVS, FQNEAQ. The CDR3 is made up of 15 amino acids. The CDR3 sequence: CASSLGTYRTDTQYF. CDR3 sequence (DNA): TGTGCCAGCAGCTTAGGGACTTACCGCACAGATACGCAGTATTTT. The full variable domain, rest sourced from reference TRBV7-8 and TRBJ2-3, is GAGVSQSPRYKVAKRGQDVALRCDPISGHVSLFWYQQALGQGPEFLTYFQNEAQLDKSGLPSDRFFAERPEGSVSTLKIQRTQQEDSAVYLCASSLGTYRTDTQYFGPGTRLTVL.

This clonotype was detected many times. J is TRBJ2-2 and V is TRBV10-3, with 8 bases identical to TRBD1. This CDR3 has 14 residues. V shed 11 bases and J 8 bases; nucleotides not matched to a gene: 13. Germline loops: CDR1 ENHRY, CDR2 SYGVKD. CDR3 coding DNA: TGTGCCTCCCGGACGGGGCAGGGGGCTGGGGAGCTGTTTTTT. This codes for CASRTGQGAGELFF.

The rearrangement links TRBV7-8 to TRBJ1-1, with 7 bases matching TRBD1. Germline values: CDR1 SGHVS, CDR2 FQNEAQ. With 5 bases clipped from V and 5 bases from J, the junction kept 11 bases outside the gene matches. The CDR3 totals 15 residues. The CDR3 DNA is TGTGCCAGCAGCCGCGGGACAGAAATGAGGACTGAAGCTTTCTTT. It translates to CASSRGTEMRTEAFF.